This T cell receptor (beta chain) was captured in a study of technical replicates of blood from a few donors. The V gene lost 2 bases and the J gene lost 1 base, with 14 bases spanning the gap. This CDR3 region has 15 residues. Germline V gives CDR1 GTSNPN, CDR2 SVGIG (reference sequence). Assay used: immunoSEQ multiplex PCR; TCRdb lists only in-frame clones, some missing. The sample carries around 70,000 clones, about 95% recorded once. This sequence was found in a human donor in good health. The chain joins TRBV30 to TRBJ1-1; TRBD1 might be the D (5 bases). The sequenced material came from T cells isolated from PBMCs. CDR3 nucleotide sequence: TGTGCCTGGAGTCCCGGGGACTTTGGGAACACTGAAGCTTTCTTT. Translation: CAWSPGDFGNTEAFF.